A selection of T cell receptor beta chains follows, all from one sample in a study of blood T cell repertoires in COVID-19. Measured with immunoSEQ multiplex PCR; TCRdb has only the in-frame clones, and not every one. The sample records 130,000 to 150,000 clones, around 72% being singletons. The sample consisted of peripheral blood. Receptors originate from a woman aged 55-70 years with acute or convalescent COVID-19. Both conserved end residues are part of each CDR3. Fields, in order: D gene, V gene, clone size, J gene, CDR3 DNA, CDR3 protein. D genes are given only for firm matches. Where a row states a size, it is once, few, many or the class of an expanded clone; other rows omit it.

D: -
V: TRBV11-2
size: -
J: TRBJ2-3
DNA: TGTGCCAGCAGCTTTTGGGGGCTCACAGATACGCAGTATTTT
CDR3: CASSFWGLTDTQYF

D: TRBD2
V: TRBV11-3
size: -
J: TRBJ2-1
DNA: TGTGCCAGCAGCCGAGGTGGACTAGCGGGAGCAGTTGAGCAGTTCTTC
CDR3: CASSRGGLAGAVEQFF

D: -
V: TRBV6-6
size: -
J: TRBJ2-1
DNA: TGTGCCAGCCACAAGGGGAATGAGCAGTTCTTC
CDR3: CASHKGNEQFF

D: -
V: TRBV7-9
size: -
J: TRBJ1-2
DNA: TGTGCCAGCAGACACCCCAGGACAGATTATGGCTACACCTTC
CDR3: CASRHPRTDYGYTF

D: -
V: TRBV5-6
size: -
J: TRBJ1-2
DNA: TGTGCCAGCAGCTTGGTTTCAGGCTATGGCTACACCTTC
CDR3: CASSLVSGYGYTF

D: -
V: TRBV10-3
size: -
J: TRBJ2-1
DNA: TGTGCCATCAGTGACCAGGTAAATGAGCAGTTCTTC
CDR3: CAISDQVNEQFF

D: TRBD1
V: TRBV9
size: -
J: TRBJ1-4
DNA: TGTGCCAGCAGCGTAGGTCACCGATTCGGGACAGGGGGAAGATTGGAACTGTTTTTT
CDR3: CASSVGHRFGTGGRLELFF

D: TRBD2
V: TRBV4-1
size: few
J: TRBJ2-1
DNA: TGCGCCAGCAGCAAACTAGCGGGAGGGAGGGTTGAGCAGTTCTTC
CDR3: CASSKLAGGRVEQFF

D: TRBD2
V: TRBV27
size: -
J: TRBJ2-7
DNA: TGTGCCAGCAGGTTTTTAAGCGGGAGAGTTCAGGGGCAGTACTTC
CDR3: CASRFLSGRVQGQYF

D: -
V: TRBV3-1/TRBV3-2
size: -
J: TRBJ2-3
DNA: TGTGCCAGCAGCCAGACAAGAGATACGCAGTATTTT
CDR3: CASSQTRDTQYF

D: -
V: TRBV28
size: -
J: TRBJ1-1
DNA: TGTGCCAGCAGTCCACCTTCGGGGGGCTGGGCGGTAACTGAAGCTTTCTTT
CDR3: CASSPPSGGWAVTEAFF

D: -
V: TRBV6-6
size: -
J: TRBJ1-5
DNA: TGTGCCAGCAGTCTGGGGCCGAGCAATCAGCCCCAGCATTTT
CDR3: CASSLGPSNQPQHF

D: TRBD2
V: TRBV2
size: -
J: TRBJ2-7
DNA: TGTGCCAGCAGTTACAATAAACTAGCGGGAGGGCCCAGGATGTACGAGCAGTACTTC
CDR3: CASSYNKLAGGPRMYEQYF

D: TRBD2
V: TRBV19
size: -
J: TRBJ2-2
DNA: TGTGCCAGTAGTATCGGACTAGCGGGAGGACGAAAGACCGGGGAGCTGTTTTTT
CDR3: CASSIGLAGGRKTGELFF

D: -
V: TRBV7-6
size: once
J: TRBJ2-7
DNA: TGTGCCAGCAGTTCCGACAGGATCTACGAGCAGTACTTC
CDR3: CASSSDRIYEQYF

D: -
V: TRBV27
size: -
J: TRBJ2-1
DNA: TGTGCCAGCAGTTCCGGGAGCCCCTACAATGAGCAGTTCTTC
CDR3: CASSSGSPYNEQFF

D: TRBD1
V: TRBV19
size: -
J: TRBJ2-3
DNA: TGTGCCAGTAGTCCCGTAGGGGGACAGAGAATCACAGATACGCAGTATTTT
CDR3: CASSPVGGQRITDTQYF

D: TRBD1
V: TRBV18
size: -
J: TRBJ1-1
DNA: TGTGCCAGCTCACCGATAGGGACAGGGGGCTCTGAAGCTTTCTTT
CDR3: CASSPIGTGGSEAFF

D: TRBD2
V: TRBV6-5
size: once
J: TRBJ2-5
DNA: TGTGCCAGCAGTCCTAGCGGGGGCTTGGAGACCCAGTACTTC
CDR3: CASSPSGGLETQYF

D: -
V: TRBV9
size: -
J: TRBJ1-3
DNA: TGTGCCAGCAGCTATGGAGGGGGGGCTACCTCTGGAAACACCATATATTTT
CDR3: CASSYGGGATSGNTIYF

D: -
V: TRBV4-1
size: -
J: TRBJ2-1
DNA: TGCGCCAGCAGCCACCACCGGGCCGGGATTAAATACAATGAGCAGTTCTTC
CDR3: CASSHHRAGIKYNEQFF

D: TRBD2
V: TRBV25-1
size: many
J: TRBJ2-1
DNA: TGTGCCAGCAGTAGACCAGCGGGAGACGAGCAGTTCTTC
CDR3: CASSRPAGDEQFF

D: -
V: TRBV5-4
size: -
J: TRBJ2-7
DNA: TGTGCCAGCAGCTTGGAAAACACGGGTTTAGGGGGCGAGCAGTACTTC
CDR3: CASSLENTGLGGEQYF

D: -
V: TRBV24-1
size: few
J: TRBJ1-1
DNA: TGTGCCACCAGTGAACCCGACGGGGGGGACACTGAAGCTTTCTTT
CDR3: CATSEPDGGDTEAFF

D: -
V: TRBV28
size: -
J: TRBJ2-7
DNA: TGTGCCAGCAGTTTCCTTAGCGGATCCTACGAGCAGTACTTC
CDR3: CASSFLSGSYEQYF

D: -
V: TRBV28
size: -
J: TRBJ1-2
DNA: TGTGCCAGCAGCCACTCAGGGTACGATGGCTACACCTTC
CDR3: CASSHSGYDGYTF

D: -
V: TRBV5-5
size: -
J: TRBJ1-1
DNA: TGTGCCAGCAGGGTTAAGGGGACTGAAGCTTTCTTT
CDR3: CASRVKGTEAFF

D: -
V: TRBV24-1
size: once
J: TRBJ2-2
DNA: TGTGCCACCGGACAGCGGAACACCGGGGAGCTGTTTTTT
CDR3: CATGQRNTGELFF

D: TRBD2
V: TRBV5-6
size: -
J: TRBJ2-1
DNA: TGTGCCAGCAGCTTGGCTGGGCTAGCGGAATACAATGAGCAGTTCTTC
CDR3: CASSLAGLAEYNEQFF

D: -
V: TRBV11-3
size: -
J: TRBJ2-5
DNA: TGTGCCAGCAGCTTGGGGCTACAGGGAGGGTTACAAGAGACCCAGTACTTC
CDR3: CASSLGLQGGLQETQYF

D: TRBD2
V: TRBV27
size: -
J: TRBJ2-5
DNA: TGTGCCAGCAGTTTCACCAGGGGAGCCGTACTAGCGGGAGGGCAGAGAGAGGCAGGGACCCAGTACTTC
CDR3: CASSFTRGAVLAGGQREAGTQYF

D: TRBD2
V: TRBV2
size: once
J: TRBJ2-3
DNA: TGTGCCAGCAGTCTAGGGGTTGTGGGCCCGAATAGCGGGAGGCTTAGCACAGATACGCAGTATTTT
CDR3: CASSLGVVGPNSGRLSTDTQYF

D: -
V: TRBV27
size: few
J: TRBJ2-1
DNA: TGTGCCAGCAGTCGGAGGGGACTCCAGTTCTTC
CDR3: CASSRRGLQFF

D: -
V: TRBV2
size: -
J: TRBJ1-2
DNA: TGTGCCAGCAGTGAAGTCGGAGTAGCCTATGGCTACACCTTC
CDR3: CASSEVGVAYGYTF

D: -
V: TRBV19
size: -
J: TRBJ2-7
DNA: TGTGCCAGTAGTATTCTAATTGGACGGGGCTACGAGCAGTACTTC
CDR3: CASSILIGRGYEQYF

D: -
V: TRBV3-1/TRBV3-2
size: -
J: TRBJ2-2
DNA: TGTGCCAGCAGCGGCAGTACGAACACCGGGGAGCTGTTTTTT
CDR3: CASSGSTNTGELFF

D: -
V: TRBV15
size: -
J: TRBJ2-1
DNA: TGTGCCACCAGCACCTTTGTGGGAGGGGGTTACTACAATGAGCAGTTCTTC
CDR3: CATSTFVGGGYYNEQFF

D: TRBD1
V: TRBV7-8
size: -
J: TRBJ2-4
DNA: TGTGCCAGCAGCTTACGGACAGGCCCCCTTTTAGCCAAAAACATTCAGTACTTC
CDR3: CASSLRTGPLLAKNIQYF

D: -
V: TRBV7-9
size: few
J: TRBJ2-5
DNA: TGTGCCAGCAGCTTAGGTGTTGCGGTGGTTGAGACCCAGTACTTC
CDR3: CASSLGVAVVETQYF

D: -
V: TRBV11-2
size: -
J: TRBJ2-3
DNA: TGTGCCAGCAGCTTATGGGGCGGGGAGCCCGTAGATACGCAGTATTTT
CDR3: CASSLWGGEPVDTQYF

D: -
V: TRBV27
size: -
J: TRBJ2-2
DNA: TGTGCCAGCAGAACTTTATCAGGGGTATCCGGGGAGCTGTTTTTT
CDR3: CASRTLSGVSGELFF

D: -
V: TRBV12-2
size: -
J: TRBJ1-1
DNA: TGTGCAAGTCGCTTAACGAGTAACACTGAAGCTTTCTTT
CDR3: CASRLTSNTEAFF

D: -
V: TRBV19
size: once
J: TRBJ2-6
DNA: TGTGCCAGTACCAAGCTCAGGGCCCTCAGCTCTGGGGCCAACGTCCTGACTTTC
CDR3: CASTKLRALSSGANVLTF

D: -
V: TRBV12-3/TRBV12-4
size: -
J: TRBJ2-3
DNA: TGTGCCAGCAGCCGAGCAGATACGCAGTATTTT
CDR3: CASSRADTQYF

D: -
V: TRBV5-1
size: once
J: TRBJ1-5
DNA: TGCGCCAGCAGCTTGGGCGGGTCTAGCAATCAGCCCCAGCATTTT
CDR3: CASSLGGSSNQPQHF

D: -
V: TRBV5-1
size: -
J: TRBJ2-7
DNA: TGCGCCAGCAGCTTGAATACAGGGAACTACGAGCAGTACTTC
CDR3: CASSLNTGNYEQYF

D: -
V: TRBV6-1
size: -
J: TRBJ2-7
DNA: TGTGCCAGCAGTGATTGGAGTGGGTCTCCCTACGAGCAGTACTTC
CDR3: CASSDWSGSPYEQYF

D: -
V: TRBV7-6
size: -
J: TRBJ1-3
DNA: TGTGCCAGCAGCCTCCGAAAGACGGGTCCTTCTGGAAACACCATATATTTT
CDR3: CASSLRKTGPSGNTIYF

D: -
V: TRBV12-3/TRBV12-4
size: -
J: TRBJ2-7
DNA: TGTGCCAGCAGCGGGGACTCCTACGAGCAGTACTTC
CDR3: CASSGDSYEQYF

D: TRBD2
V: TRBV28
size: -
J: TRBJ2-1
DNA: TGTGCCAGCAGTCCCGCTAGCGGGGGGGGCTCCTACAATGAGCAGTTCTTC
CDR3: CASSPASGGGSYNEQFF

D: TRBD1
V: TRBV19
size: once
J: TRBJ2-3
DNA: TGTGCCAGTAGTATAGGGACAGGTCAAAGGGTTGCTACGCAGTATTTT
CDR3: CASSIGTGQRVATQYF

D: TRBD2
V: TRBV11-2
size: -
J: TRBJ2-2
DNA: TGTGCCAGCAGCCCCGGGAGGGTTTCCACCGGGGAGCTGTTTTTT
CDR3: CASSPGRVSTGELFF

D: -
V: TRBV5-1
size: -
J: TRBJ1-1
DNA: TGCGCCAGCAGCTTGGGCGTCCTCCAGGGTGGCACTGAAGCTTTCTTT
CDR3: CASSLGVLQGGTEAFF

D: TRBD2
V: TRBV12-5
size: -
J: TRBJ2-1
DNA: TGTGCTAGTGGTTTGGTTGGGCTAGCGGGGGCGGGTGAGCAGTTCTTC
CDR3: CASGLVGLAGAGEQFF

D: TRBD1
V: TRBV7-7
size: -
J: TRBJ2-5
DNA: TGTGCCAGCAGCTCAAATTCCGGGACAGTTCCAAAGACCCAGTACTTC
CDR3: CASSSNSGTVPKTQYF